This T cell receptor beta chain was documented in a study of blood T cells in healthy people across ages (dated by TCRdb to between 2015 and 2016). For the wider study: Template switching captured roughly one uniquely barcoded TCR beta cDNA molecule per two T cells in model experiments. To avoid experimental bias, donors of different ages were distributed randomly across sequencing lanes. Using the same blood draw, the study looked at two additional independent replicas of 1 million unique cDNA reads for two donors, one aged 18 to 30 and the other aged 80 or older. The donors were divided into four age groups: young (average roughly 17 years), middle-aged (approximately 42), aged (approximately 64) and long-lived (roughly 86). To track age-related changes in TCR beta repertoire diversity, the study relied on deep sequencing normalized with unique cDNA molecular identifiers.

Receptors were amplified or captured by 5' RACE. The sequencer listed for this sample is Illumina HiSeq 2500. A second PCR of roughly 7 to 11 cycles was run with a J-beta primer mix and a sample-barcoded 5' primer. A template-switch 5' adaptor carrying 12 random nucleotides introduced a unique molecular identifier onto each TCR beta cDNA molecule. Each sample yielded at least 2.5 million CDR3-containing paired-end reads. The Mint cDNA synthesis kit, primed by a TRBC-specific oligonucleotide, was used to synthesize first-strand cDNA from all RNA. Following uracil-DNA glycosylase treatment, all cDNA underwent a first 18-cycle PCR with the universal primers M1SS and BC2_uni_R. The paper's data handling went like this. Each sample was normalized by randomly selecting 1 million high-quality reads, each carrying a distinct molecular identifier. Instead of being binned into consensus sequences, reads that shared molecular identifiers were thrown out. MiTCR, with a Q25 quality threshold and the strictest error-elimination algorithm, was used for CDR3 identification, clonotype clustering and error correction. A nonparametric unseen species model with Euler transformation was used to estimate lower-bound total TCR beta diversity. TCRdb redid the processing of the public reads, applying fastp at Q25 and MiXCR, and retained in-frame beta chains. Identical CDR3 proteins give one entry, which carries the most common genes and DNA. V and J calls and clone size were set by TCRdb, not the authors. Present in this sample are 550,000 to 800,000 distinct CDR3 sequences, roughly 30% of which were seen just once. Jointly, the top ten make up over 15% of the sample.

Comment on this clonotype: Its antigen is unknown. One end of the junction varies from germline; a read error may be responsible.

The CDR3 holds 15 amino acids from the cysteine to the phenylalanine. Of all the DNA, just the CDR3 is kept, 45 bases in frame from base 1. CDR1 and CDR2, per the germline V gene (reference sequence), are DFQATT and SNEGSKA. Systemically healthy Caucasian individuals from Russia, some 36 in total and aged about 6 to 95 years, were included as donors. Each donor gave 9 to 10 milliliters of peripheral blood, collected into EDTA-treated Vacutainer tubes. Ficoll-Paque density-gradient centrifugation was used to isolate PBMCs, with at least 6.5 million per sample. Total RNA was extracted from PBMCs with Trizol reagent, with at least 5 micrograms obtained per sample. Naive CD45RAhigh/CD27high T cell percentages were measured by flow cytometry on a PBMC aliquot from every donor. Overall study results and their limits: There was a strong correlation between observed TCR beta diversity and the percentage of naive T cells measured by flow cytometry. Estimates of total diversity from one million sequenced T cells were regarded as lower bounds and underestimates. Donor CMV infection status was unknown, potentially confounding age-related changes in expanded clonotypes. Observed TCR beta diversity per million T cells fell roughly linearly with age, and a significant reduction was already apparent by age around 44. Because profiling used bulk unsorted PBMCs, naive and antigen-experienced compartments could not be compared conclusively. Compared with the aged group, the long-lived group had more naive CD4+ T cells, fewer expanded clones and increased TCR diversity, suggesting age selection.

This chain joins TRBV20-1 to TRBJ2-3; 10 junctional bases match TRBD1. Sequenced input: blood. This clonotype was obtained from a woman older than 75 in good health. Donor details come from another sample of the same person, matched by shared clones. The CDR3 corresponds to CSARDRDRGTDTQYF. The DNA is as follows: TGCAGTGCTAGAGATCGGGACAGGGGCACCGATACGCAGTATTTT.